The clone carrying this TCR beta chain was counted at least ten times. The target antigen is unknown. The data derive from a study of Graves' ophthalmopathy and Graves' hyperthyroidism. Amplification of the TCR beta CDR3 regions used RNA transcripts (as template). RT-PCR with HTBI primers came first, then second-round multiplex PCR. TCRdb reanalysed the multiplex PCR reads using MiXCR and keeps one entry per CDR3 protein. The repertoire includes approximately 500,000 distinct CDR3 sequences, roughly 14% of them detected once, and roughly 10% sits in the top ten. Diagnosis used clinical symptoms, serum thyroxine, TRAb, thyroid ultrasound and orbital computed tomography. General study findings and limits: The model's prediction of ophthalmopathy progression had roughly 68% sensitivity and 72% to 80% specificity.

Sequences were obtained from blood. This clonotype originated in a woman aged 25 to 39 with Graves' ophthalmopathy.

CDR3 DNA sequence: TGCGCCAGCAGCTTGGGTTTGCTAGCGGGTAGACAAGAGACCCAGTACTTC. It encodes CASSLGLLAGRQETQYF. The V gene is TRBV5-1, the J gene TRBJ2-5, with 8 bases identical to TRBD2. CDR3 size: 17 residues. Germline loops: CDR1 SGHRS, CDR2 YFSETQ. The ends lost 0 bases at V and 2 bases at J; junction bases unmatched: 9.